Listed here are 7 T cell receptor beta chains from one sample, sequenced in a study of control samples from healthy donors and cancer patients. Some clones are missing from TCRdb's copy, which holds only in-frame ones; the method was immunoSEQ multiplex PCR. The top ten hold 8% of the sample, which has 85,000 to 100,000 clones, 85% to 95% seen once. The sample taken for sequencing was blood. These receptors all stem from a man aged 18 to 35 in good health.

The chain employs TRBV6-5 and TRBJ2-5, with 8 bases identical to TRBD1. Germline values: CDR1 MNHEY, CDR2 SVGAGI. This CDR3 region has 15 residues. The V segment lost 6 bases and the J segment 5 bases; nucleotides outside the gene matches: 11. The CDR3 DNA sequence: TGTGCCAGCAGCTCTAGAGGACAGGGCGATGAGACCCAGTACTTC. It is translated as CASSSRGQGDETQYF.

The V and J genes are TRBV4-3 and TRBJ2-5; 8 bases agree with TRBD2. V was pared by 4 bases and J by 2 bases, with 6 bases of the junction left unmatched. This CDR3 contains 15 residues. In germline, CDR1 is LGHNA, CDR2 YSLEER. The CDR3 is CASSPRVAGQETQYF. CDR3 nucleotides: TGCGCCAGCAGCCCTCGTGTAGCGGGGCAAGAGACCCAGTACTTC.

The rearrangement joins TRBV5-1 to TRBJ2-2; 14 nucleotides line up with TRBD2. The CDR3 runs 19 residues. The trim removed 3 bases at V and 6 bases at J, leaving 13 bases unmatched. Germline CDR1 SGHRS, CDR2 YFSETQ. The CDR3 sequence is CASSSRLAGGPSRAGELFF. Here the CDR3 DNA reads TGCGCCAGCAGCTCCAGACTAGCGGGAGGGCCAAGCCGCGCCGGGGAGCTGTTTTTT.

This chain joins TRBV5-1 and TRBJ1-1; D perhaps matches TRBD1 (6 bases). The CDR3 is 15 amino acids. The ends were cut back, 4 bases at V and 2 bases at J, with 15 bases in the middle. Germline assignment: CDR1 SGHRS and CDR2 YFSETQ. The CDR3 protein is CASSPADRFNTEAFF. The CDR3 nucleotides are TGCGCCAGCAGCCCGGCGGACAGATTTAACACTGAAGCTTTCTTT.

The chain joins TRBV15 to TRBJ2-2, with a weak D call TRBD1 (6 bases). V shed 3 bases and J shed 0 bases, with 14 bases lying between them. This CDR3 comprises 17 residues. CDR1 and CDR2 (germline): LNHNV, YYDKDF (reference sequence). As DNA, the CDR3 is TGTGCCACCAGCAGTCACGGGACATCTACGAACACCGGGGAGCTGTTTTTT. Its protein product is CATSSHGTSTNTGELFF.

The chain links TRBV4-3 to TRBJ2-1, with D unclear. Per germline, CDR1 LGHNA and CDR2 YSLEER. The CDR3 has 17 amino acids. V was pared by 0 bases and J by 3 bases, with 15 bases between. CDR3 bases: TGCGCCAGCAGCCAAGAGGTTGTGCCTATCAACTACAATGAGCAGTTCTTC. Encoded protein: CASSQEVVPINYNEQFF.

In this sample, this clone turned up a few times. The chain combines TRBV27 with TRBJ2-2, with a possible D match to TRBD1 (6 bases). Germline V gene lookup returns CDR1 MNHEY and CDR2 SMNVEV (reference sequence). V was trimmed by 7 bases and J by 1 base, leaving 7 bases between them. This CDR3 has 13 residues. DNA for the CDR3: TGTGCCAGCAAGGGGGAGAACACCGGGGAGCTGTTTTTT. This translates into CASKGENTGELFF.